This T cell receptor (beta chain) was observed in a study of T cells in Graves' hyperthyroidism and ophthalmopathy (dated by TCRdb to the late 2010s). Regarding the study in general: Peripheral blood samples were taken at the time of initial diagnosis, prior to any treatment. After blood sampling, hyperthyroidism patients were treated with methimazole at a starting dose of 30 mg daily, and ophthalmopathy patients were treated with high-dose intravenous methylprednisolone. In addition, the study compared T-cell repertoires in thyroid tissue and in blood from five to seven Graves' hyperthyroidism patients. According to the paper, TCR Vbeta CDR3 sequencing was carried out on roughly 130 peripheral blood samples, which came from 40 to 45 ophthalmopathy, under 85 hyperthyroidism and approximately 17 progressor patients. A discovery cohort of roughly 96 patients, about 43 with Graves' ophthalmopathy and over 55 with stable Graves' hyperthyroidism, was used to find distinguishing TCR V-J signatures. The 100 or so discovery patients were divided at random into training and test sets in a 7:3 ratio. Whether ophthalmopathy could be predicted prospectively was tested in an independent validation cohort made up of 18 hyperthyroidism patients plus 17 patients who later progressed to ophthalmopathy.

CDR1 and CDR2 are drawn from the germline V gene: SGHVS, FQNEAQ. The V end loses 8 bases and the J end loses 5 bases, and a stretch of 18 bases separates them. The CDR3 runs 14 amino acids, cysteine and phenylalanine included. Of the read, only the CDR3 DNA is kept; its 42 bases are in frame from base 1. Study-wide conclusions, independent of this receptor: Most expanded thyroid clonotypes (frequency above 0.001) were also detected in blood, suggesting blood repertoires may reflect thyroid immune responses. In cross-validation, a model built on a 13 V-J signature told ophthalmopathy apart from stable hyperthyroidism with approximately 91% sensitivity and roughly 83% specificity, and in testing the same model reached 80%/75%. No statistical method was used to set the sample size in advance, and investigators knew the group allocation. In validation, the model predicted progression to ophthalmopathy with over 60% sensitivity and 72.22% specificity, a median of approximately 6.7 months before onset.

Stable Graves' hyperthyroidism was defined as no progression to ophthalmopathy during 18 months of follow-up. Hyperthyroidism patients were newly diagnosed, had a disease duration of under 2 months, and were aged 18 to 65 years. The study excluded patients with uncontrolled infections, other autoimmune diseases, pregnancy or lactation. Diagnoses were based on clinical symptoms, serum thyroxine and TRAb, thyroid ultrasound and orbital computed tomography. Ficoll-Paque density gradient centrifugation was used to isolate PBMCs from about 9 ml of fresh peripheral blood. Total RNA was extracted using Trizol reagent, and RNA quality was assessed on an Agilent 2100 Bioanalyzer. About this clonotype itself: Which antigen it targets is not known. A read error is possible here, since a much larger clone lies one base away.

TCR beta CDR3 regions were amplified from RNA transcripts. The TCR CDR3 was subjected to a first round of RT-PCR using the HTBI primer set and the Qiagen OneStep RT-PCR kit. Libraries were constructed in a second round of multiplex PCR, after which size selection and purification were performed. Paired-end sequencing of the libraries was performed with 100 bp reads on an Illumina HiSeq2000. As for the original processing: SOAPnuke was used to process the raw data, with reads discarded if the reads contained adapters or uncalled bases, had a mean Phred below 15, or lacked an exact constant-primer or identifier match. COPE v1.2.5 was used to merge the high-quality paired reads, and each unique nucleotide sequence was defined as a clonotype. Clonotypes were aligned to IMGT TRBV, TRBD and TRBJ reference segments using MiTCR v1.1. Only V-J combinations with frequency above 0.0001, covering 99% to 99.2% of repertoires, were analysed. The TCS score was defined as F50 (clonal expansion) divided by E x V (chaos), with BLOSUM62-based TCRdist calculated between CDR3 peptides within each V-J. Welch's t-statistics and random forest reduced around 510 V-J features to roughly 13, which were used in a naive Bayes classifier (R e1071). Thyroid-blood repertoire similarity was quantified with the Morisita-Horn index. TCRdb redid the processing of the public reads, applying fastp at Q25 and MiXCR, and retained in-frame beta chains. Rows matching on CDR3 protein sequence are summarized as one entry with the most common DNA and genes. In this record, the V and J calls reflect TCRdb's handling and not the investigators' own analysis. The sample table records about 680,000 distinct CDR3 sequences; 30% to 40% of these occur just once. About a third of the sample is taken by the ten largest.

The sequencing input was blood. The chain is encoded by TRBV7-8 joined to TRBJ1-1; the D gene is perhaps TRBD1, on 5 matching bases. The origin of this receptor is a woman between 40 and 55 years old with Graves' hyperthyroidism. The nucleotide sequence reads as follows: TGTGCCAGCGCGAATGGGGCGGGATGGACTGAAGCTTTCTTT. Translated, it gives CASANGAGWTEAFF.